This TCR beta chain was sequenced for a study of T cell repertoires in cytomegalovirus infection (dated by TCRdb to about 2019). Study-level background: Alongside well-studied HLA-B-restricted epitopes, the peptide stimulations were aimed at recently identified HLA-C-restricted CMV epitopes, whose presentation resists viral immunomodulation. Donor HLA type was relevant to the analysis, as public TCR beta signatures indicated carriage of CMV infection together with the matching HLA type. The research as a whole found: In the ex vivo response, HLA-C-restricted CMV-specific TCR beta clonotypes were dominant, and in two of eight donors the single most frequent clonotype came from this HLA-C-restricted group. In both this cohort and an independent cohort of several hundred donors, the cumulative frequency of public TCR beta family members distinguished carriers of CMV infection plus the relevant HLA type.

The sample's treatment or condition label, decoded: in vitro stimulation with specific CMV peptide epitopes to enrich CMV-specific T cells. Sequencing relied on an Illumina HiSeq 1500. TCRdb reprocessing: public reads trimmed at Q25 with fastp, clones called with MiXCR, in-frame beta chains kept. Every CDR3 protein is listed once, alongside the most common genes and DNA of its rows. The sample profile shows 900,000 to 950,000 distinct CDR3 sequences; around 31% of them were found once. The ten largest clones represent more than 13% of the sample. Comments on this clonotype: The target of this receptor is not known. No base qualities exist here, and no much larger clone lies one base off it.

This specimen consisted of cultured CD8+ T cells from PBMCs, obtained from culture after CMV antigen stimulation. The sequence was collected from a human donor in good health (CMV status not recorded). Some clones in this sample may be carry-over from other donors' samples.

In nucleotides, the sequence is TGTGCCATCAGGGCCCCATCAGGGGATGGAAACACCATATATTTT. This encodes CAIRAPSGDGNTIYF. The sequence joins TRBV10-3 to TRBJ1-3, with TRBD1 perhaps the D gene, on 6 matching bases. The CDR3 has 15 amino acids, counting the end cysteine and phenylalanine. The kept DNA is CDR3 alone, 45 bases in frame from the first base. From the germline V gene, CDR1 is ENHRY and CDR2 is SYGVKD. V gives up 6 bases and J gives up 3 bases, and the segment between their germline ends measures 15 bases.